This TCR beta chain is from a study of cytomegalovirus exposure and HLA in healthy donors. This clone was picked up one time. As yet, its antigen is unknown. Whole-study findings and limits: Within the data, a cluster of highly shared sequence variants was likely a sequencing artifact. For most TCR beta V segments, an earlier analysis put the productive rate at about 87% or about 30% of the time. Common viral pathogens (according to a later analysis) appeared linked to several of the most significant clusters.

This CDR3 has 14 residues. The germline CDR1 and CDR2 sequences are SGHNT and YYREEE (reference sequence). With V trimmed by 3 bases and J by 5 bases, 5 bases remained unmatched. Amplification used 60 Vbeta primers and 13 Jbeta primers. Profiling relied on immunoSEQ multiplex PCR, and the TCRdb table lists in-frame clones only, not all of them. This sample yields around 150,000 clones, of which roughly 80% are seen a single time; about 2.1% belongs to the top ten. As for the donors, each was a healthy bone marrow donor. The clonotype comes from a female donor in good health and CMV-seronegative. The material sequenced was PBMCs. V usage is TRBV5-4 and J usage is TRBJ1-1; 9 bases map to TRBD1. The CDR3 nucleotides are TGTGCCAGCAGCTACAGGGGGCCTGAGACTGAAGCTTTCTTT. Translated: CASSYRGPETEAFF.